This T cell receptor (beta chain) stems from a study of cytomegalovirus exposure and HLA in healthy donors. Study-wide results and caveats: Across donors, presence/absence analyses took sequencing depth to be roughly uniform.

On this clone: Its antigen is still unknown.

The PCR used 60 Vbeta and 13 Jbeta primers. Sequencing used immunoSEQ multiplex PCR; TCRdb keeps in-frame clones, though not all of them. Its table lists 100,000 to 150,000 clones. Germline CDR1 reads SEHNR; CDR2 reads FQNEAQ (reference sequence). CDR3 size: 15 residues. V lost 5 bases and J lost 0, with 13 bases in between. The chain carries TRBV7-9 and TRBJ1-2, with TRBD1 as a possible D gene (5 bases). The TCR sequence derives from a man between 18 and 29 years old in good health and CMV-seronegative. The source material was PBMCs. CDR3 amino acids: CASSARGFSNYGYTF. The CDR3 DNA sequence: TGTGCCAGCAGCGCCCGGGGGTTTTCTAACTATGGCTACACCTTC. Variable domain in full (rest from reference TRBV7-9 and TRBJ1-2): DTGVSQNPRHKITKRGQNVTFRCDPISEHNRLYWYRQTLGQGPEFLTYFQNEAQLEKSRLLSDRFSAERPKGSFSTLEIQRTEQGDSAMYLCASSARGFSNYGYTFGSGTRLTVV.